This record looks at one TCR beta chain sequence and its context. This clone's antigen is unknown. There are no base qualities to consult, and no much larger clone falls within one base. Read against the paper, the sample's time point label means: cells obtained before transplantation from donor or recipient. CD3+CD4+ and CD3+CD8+ populations were FACS-sorted from unstimulated pre-transplant donor and recipient cells taken from spleen or lymph nodes. The CDR3, from cysteine to phenylalanine, totals 15 residues. The sequence is cut down to CDR3 DNA, 45 bases in frame from base 1. A distance of 15 bases separates the germline ends of V and J, which lose 2 bases and 5 bases respectively. In the germline V gene, CDR1 corresponds to LGHNA and CDR2 to YNFKEQ. The entry originates in a study of graft-versus-host responses after intestinal transplantation (dated by TCRdb to the early 2020s). General notes on the study: The transplants that recipients got were multivisceral, liver-intestinal, or isolated intestinal. All recipients received anti-thymocyte globulin induction followed by maintenance tacrolimus and steroids for about three years. Graft-versus-host and host-versus-graft alloreactive T cell clones were tracked in the graft, circulation and bone marrow after intestinal transplantation using bulk TCR-beta CDR3 sequencing. Alloreactive clones were identified by sequencing pre-transplant mixed lymphocyte reaction products and comparing them with unstimulated pre-transplant donor and recipient T cells. Of the roughly 23 intestinal transplant recipients enrolled in the cohort, one of whom was a retransplant, a few patients without pretransplant specimens were excluded. A peak of at least 4% donor T cells among recipient peripheral blood mononuclear cells was the definition used for donor T cell macrochimerism. Rather than going through the commercial service, samples from a few later patients were sequenced in-house on an Illumina MiSeq and processed with MiXCR. Findings and caveats that apply to the study as a whole: Patients with donor T cell macrochimerism had high GvH to HvG T cell clonal ratios in their allografts. GvH clones were found in recipient bone marrow, and some of the GvH clones appeared earlier in ileal mucosa or blood, which is consistent with an intestinal mucosal origin. Early after transplant, declines in HvG clones were associated with peak levels of circulating GvH clones. Conclusions were limited by the relatively low number and heterogeneity of intestinal transplant patients.

Receptors were amplified or captured by the immunoSEQ multiplex PCR assay. For most patients, genomic DNA was isolated using the Qiagen DNeasy Blood and Tissue Kit and was shipped frozen to Adaptive Biotechnologies for TCR sequencing. For most patients, high-throughput TCR-beta CDR3 sequencing of genomic DNA was performed by Adaptive Biotechnologies. The study's own analysis went as follows. Adaptive's ImmunoSEQ software was the source of the TCR sequencing data for 18 patients, while a few other patients were processed with MiXCR and VDJtools. To correct CD4 versus CD8 sorting errors, any sequence found in both subsets at a frequency ratio below 5:1 was removed. CDR3 nucleotide sequences shared between donor and recipient were removed because the origin of such sequences could not be assigned. To count as alloreactive, a clone needed at least 2-fold expansion over unstimulated cells and a minimum CFSE-low frequency of 0.002% (template counts) or 0.001% (read counts). Mappable clones were those detected in sequenced pre-transplant spleen, lymph node, or MLR CFSE-low populations of the donor or recipient. The cumulative frequency of alloreactive clones was calculated as a percentage of all sequences, weighted by copy number. This immuneACCESS table, as held by TCRdb, lists in-frame sequences with V and J called but not all clones. Of the missing ones, under half trace to an unresolved V gene in checked studies; the others have no known cause. That table supplies the V and J calls and clone size; D and trimming were determined from the DNA. The sample contains roughly 120,000 clones, 85% to 95% of them found a single time. The top ten clonotypes cover roughly 0.24% of the sample.

The V gene is TRBV4-2 and the J gene is TRBJ1-2, and TRBD1 may be the D gene, going by 6 matching bases. Sequencing was performed on unstimulated CD4+ T cells sorted from spleen or lymph node cells, taken before transplant. The clonotype originates from a human donor who was the organ donor for an intestinal transplant. Here is the DNA: TGTGCCAGCAGCCAACCCCGACAGGAGGGTTATGGCTACACCTTC. Its translation is CASSQPRQEGYGYTF.